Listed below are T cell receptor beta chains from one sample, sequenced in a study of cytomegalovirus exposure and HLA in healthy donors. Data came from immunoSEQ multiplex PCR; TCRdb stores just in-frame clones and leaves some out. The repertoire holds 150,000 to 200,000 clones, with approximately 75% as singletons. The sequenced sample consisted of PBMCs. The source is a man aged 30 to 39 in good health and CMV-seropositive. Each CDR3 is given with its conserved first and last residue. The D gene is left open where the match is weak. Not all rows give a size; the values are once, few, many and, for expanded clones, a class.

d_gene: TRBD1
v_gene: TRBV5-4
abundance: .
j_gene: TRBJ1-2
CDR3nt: TGTGCCAGCAGCCCGTCCCTGGACAGGGGGCATAGCTATGGCTACACCTTC
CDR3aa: CASSPSLDRGHSYGYTF

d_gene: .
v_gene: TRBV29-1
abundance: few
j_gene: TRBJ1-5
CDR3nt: TGCAGCGTTGGGGGAGGAGATCAGCCCCAGCATTTT
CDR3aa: CSVGGGDQPQHF

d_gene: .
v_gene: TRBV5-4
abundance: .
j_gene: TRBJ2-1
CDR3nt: TGTGCCAGCAGAACTACAGGGTTCTCGTACAATGAGCAGTTCTTC
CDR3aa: CASRTTGFSYNEQFF

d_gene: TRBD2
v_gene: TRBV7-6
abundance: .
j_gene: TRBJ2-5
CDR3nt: TGTGCCAGCAGCAAGGGACTAGCGGGAGAGACCCAGTACTTC
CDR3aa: CASSKGLAGETQYF

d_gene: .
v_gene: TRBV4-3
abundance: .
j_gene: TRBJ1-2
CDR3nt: TGCGCCAGCAGCCAAGATCCGGGGGGACGTGGCTACACCTTC
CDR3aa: CASSQDPGGRGYTF

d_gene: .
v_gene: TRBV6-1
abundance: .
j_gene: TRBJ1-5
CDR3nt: TGTGCCAGCAGTAGCACTGCGAATCAGCCCCAGCATTTT
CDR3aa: CASSSTANQPQHF

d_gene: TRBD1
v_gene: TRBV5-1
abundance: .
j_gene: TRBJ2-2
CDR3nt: TGCGCCAGCAGCCTGGACAGGGCCACCGGGGAGCTGTTTTTT
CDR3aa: CASSLDRATGELFF

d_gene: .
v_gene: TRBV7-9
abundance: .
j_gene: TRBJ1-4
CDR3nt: TGTGCCAGCGGGAGGGACGGTGAAAAACTGTTTTTT
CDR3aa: CASGRDGEKLFF

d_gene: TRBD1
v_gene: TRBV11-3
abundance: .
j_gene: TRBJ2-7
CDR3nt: TGTGCCAGCAGCTCCAGGGACAGGGAGAACGAGCAGTACTTC
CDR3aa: CASSSRDRENEQYF

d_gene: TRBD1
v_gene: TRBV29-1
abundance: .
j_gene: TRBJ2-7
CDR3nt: TGCAGCACAGAACGCCGGGACAGGGGCTTCTACGAGCAGTACTTC
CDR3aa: CSTERRDRGFYEQYF

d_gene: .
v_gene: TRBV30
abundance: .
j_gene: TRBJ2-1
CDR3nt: TGTGCCTGGAGTGCGACAGTAAACTCCTACAATGAGCAGTTCTTC
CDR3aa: CAWSATVNSYNEQFF

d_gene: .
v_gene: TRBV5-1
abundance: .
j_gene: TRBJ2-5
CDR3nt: TGCGCCAGCAGCTTGACAGGTGCCCTCCAAGAGACCCAGTACTTC
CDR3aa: CASSLTGALQETQYF